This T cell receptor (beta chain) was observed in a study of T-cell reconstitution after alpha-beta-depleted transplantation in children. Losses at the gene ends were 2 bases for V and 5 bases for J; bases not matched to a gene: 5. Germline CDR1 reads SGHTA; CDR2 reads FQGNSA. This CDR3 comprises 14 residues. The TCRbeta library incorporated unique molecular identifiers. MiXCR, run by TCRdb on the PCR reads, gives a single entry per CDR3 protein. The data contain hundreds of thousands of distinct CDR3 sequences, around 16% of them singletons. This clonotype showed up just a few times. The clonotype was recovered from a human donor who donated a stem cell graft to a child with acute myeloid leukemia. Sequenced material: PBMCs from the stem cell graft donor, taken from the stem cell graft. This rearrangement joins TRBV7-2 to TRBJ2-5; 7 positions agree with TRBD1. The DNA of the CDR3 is TGTGCCAGCAGCTTACCGACAGGGTCGGAGACCCAGTACTTC. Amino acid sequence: CASSLPTGSETQYF.